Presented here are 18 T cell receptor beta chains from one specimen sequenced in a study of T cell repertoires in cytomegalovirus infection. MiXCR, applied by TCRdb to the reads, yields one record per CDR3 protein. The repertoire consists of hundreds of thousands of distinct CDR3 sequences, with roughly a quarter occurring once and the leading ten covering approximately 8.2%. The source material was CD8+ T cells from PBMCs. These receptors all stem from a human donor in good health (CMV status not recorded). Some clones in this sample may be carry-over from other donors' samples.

The CDR3: CASSQDSRTDTQYF. In DNA, the CDR3 is TGTGCCAGCAGCCAGGACTCCCGCACAGATACGCAGTATTTT. This chain uses TRBV12-3 or TRBV12-4 with TRBJ2-3; possible D gene TRBD2, 5 bases. The CDR3 covers 14 residues. V lost 6 bases and J lost 1, with 11 bases in between.

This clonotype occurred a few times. DNA for the CDR3: TGTGCCAGCAGCTCCCTGTGGGACACCGGGGAGCTGTTTTTT. Translated, it gives CASSSLWDTGELFF. The J gene is TRBJ2-2, the V gene TRBV7-9; D gene unclear. CDR3 length: 14 amino acids. The ends were cut back, 4 bases at V and 3 bases at J, with 9 bases in the middle. The germline CDR1 and CDR2 sequences are SEHNR and FQNEAQ (reference sequence).

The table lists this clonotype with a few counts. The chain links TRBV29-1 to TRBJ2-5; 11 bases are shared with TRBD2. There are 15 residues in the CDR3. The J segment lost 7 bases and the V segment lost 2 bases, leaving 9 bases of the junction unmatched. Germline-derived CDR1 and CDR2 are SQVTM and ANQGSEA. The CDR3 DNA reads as TGCAGCGTTGAATGGACTAGCGGGTGGCCTGGGACCCAGTACTTC. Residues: CSVEWTSGWPGTQYF.

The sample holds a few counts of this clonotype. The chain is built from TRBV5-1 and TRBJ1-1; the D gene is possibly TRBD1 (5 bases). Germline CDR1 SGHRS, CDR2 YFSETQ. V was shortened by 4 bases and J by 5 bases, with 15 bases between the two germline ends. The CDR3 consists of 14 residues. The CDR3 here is CASSPRGGETEAFF. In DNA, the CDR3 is TGCGCCAGCAGCCCCCGGGGAGGGGAAACTGAAGCTTTCTTT.

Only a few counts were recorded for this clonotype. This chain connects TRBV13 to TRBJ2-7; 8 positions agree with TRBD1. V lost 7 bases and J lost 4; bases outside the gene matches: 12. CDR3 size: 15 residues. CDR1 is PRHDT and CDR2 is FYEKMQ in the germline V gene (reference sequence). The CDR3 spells CASTASDRVGYEQYF. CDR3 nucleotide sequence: TGTGCCAGCACCGCTTCGGACAGGGTGGGATACGAGCAGTACTTC.

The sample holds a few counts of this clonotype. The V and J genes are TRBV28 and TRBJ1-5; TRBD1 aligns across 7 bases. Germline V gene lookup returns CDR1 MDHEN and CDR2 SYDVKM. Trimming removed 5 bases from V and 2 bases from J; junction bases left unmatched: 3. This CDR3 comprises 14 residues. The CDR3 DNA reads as TGTGCCAGCAGTAGGGGGCGGGGCAATCAGCCCCAGCATTTT. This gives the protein CASSRGRGNQPQHF.

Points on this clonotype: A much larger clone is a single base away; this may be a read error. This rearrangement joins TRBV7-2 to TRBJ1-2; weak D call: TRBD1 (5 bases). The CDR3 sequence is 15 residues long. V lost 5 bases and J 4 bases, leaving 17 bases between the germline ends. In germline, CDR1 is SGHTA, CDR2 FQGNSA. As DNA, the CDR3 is TGTGCCAGCAGCCCGCGGACAAGGGGCTTCTATGGCTACACCTTC. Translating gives CASSPRTRGFYGYTF.

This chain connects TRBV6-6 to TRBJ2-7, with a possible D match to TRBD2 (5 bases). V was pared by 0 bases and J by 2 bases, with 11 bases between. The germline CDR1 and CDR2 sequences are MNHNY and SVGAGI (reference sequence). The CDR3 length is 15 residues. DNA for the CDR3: TGTGCCAGCAGTTACTCGACCGTGGAGGCCTACGAGCAGTACTTC. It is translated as CASSYSTVEAYEQYF.

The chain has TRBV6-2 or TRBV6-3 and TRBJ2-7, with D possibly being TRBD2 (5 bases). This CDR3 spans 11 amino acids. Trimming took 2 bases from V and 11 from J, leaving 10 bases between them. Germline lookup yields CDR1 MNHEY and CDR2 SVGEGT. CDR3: CASSYAGWEYF. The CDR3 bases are TGTGCCAGCAGTTACGCGGGCTGGGAGTACTTC.

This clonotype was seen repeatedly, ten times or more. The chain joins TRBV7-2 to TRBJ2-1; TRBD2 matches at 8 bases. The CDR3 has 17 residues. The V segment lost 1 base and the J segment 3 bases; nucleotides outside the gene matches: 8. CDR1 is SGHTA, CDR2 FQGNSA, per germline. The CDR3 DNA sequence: TGTGCCAGCAGCTTAGATTTCGGCGGGGGGATCTACAATGAGCAGTTCTTC. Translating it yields CASSLDFGGGIYNEQFF.

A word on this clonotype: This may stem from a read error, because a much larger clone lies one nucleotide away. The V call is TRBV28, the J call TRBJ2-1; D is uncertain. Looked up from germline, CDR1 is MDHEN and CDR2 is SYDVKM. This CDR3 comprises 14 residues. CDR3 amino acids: CASVNVASYDEQFF. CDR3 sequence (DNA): TGTGCCAGCGTTAATGTGGCTTCCTACGATGAGCAGTTCTTC.

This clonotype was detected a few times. The CDR3: CASSQDFGANTGELFF. The DNA for the CDR3 is TGTGCCAGCAGCCAAGATTTCGGTGCGAACACCGGGGAGCTGTTTTTT. The V gene is TRBV14, the J gene TRBJ2-2; D not resolved. The CDR3 extends over 16 amino acids. Between the trimmed V and J ends, which lost 0 bases and 0 bases, there was a span of 8 bases. Germline CDR1 is SGHDN and CDR2 is FVKESK.

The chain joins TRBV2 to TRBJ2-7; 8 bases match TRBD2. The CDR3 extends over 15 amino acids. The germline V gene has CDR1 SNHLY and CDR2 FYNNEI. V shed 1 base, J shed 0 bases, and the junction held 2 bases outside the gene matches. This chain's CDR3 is CASSEGAGDSYEQYV. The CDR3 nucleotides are TGTGCCAGCAGTGAAGGAGCGGGGGACTCCTACGAGCAGTACGTC.

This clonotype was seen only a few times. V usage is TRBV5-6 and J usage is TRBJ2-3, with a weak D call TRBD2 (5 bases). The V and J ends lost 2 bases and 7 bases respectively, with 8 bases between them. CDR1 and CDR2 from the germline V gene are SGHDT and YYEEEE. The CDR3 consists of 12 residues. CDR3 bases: TGTGCCAGCAGCTTAGGGAGCAATACGCAGTATTTT. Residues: CASSLGSNTQYF.

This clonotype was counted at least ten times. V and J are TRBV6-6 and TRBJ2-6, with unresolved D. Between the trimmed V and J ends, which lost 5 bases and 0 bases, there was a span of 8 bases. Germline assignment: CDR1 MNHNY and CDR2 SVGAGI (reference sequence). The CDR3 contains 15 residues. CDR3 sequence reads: CASSGSTSGANVLTF. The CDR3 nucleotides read TGTGCCAGCAGTGGATCGACCTCTGGGGCCAACGTCCTGACTTTC.

CDR3: CASSLNRDNTGELFF. CDR3 bases: TGTGCCAGCAGTTTAAACAGGGATAACACCGGGGAGCTGTTTTTT. This chain uses TRBV28 with TRBJ2-2; D is perhaps TRBD1 (6 bases). The germline V gene has CDR1 MDHEN and CDR2 SYDVKM. There are 15 residues in the CDR3. Trimming pared 2 bases from V and 2 bases from J, leaving 9 bases between.

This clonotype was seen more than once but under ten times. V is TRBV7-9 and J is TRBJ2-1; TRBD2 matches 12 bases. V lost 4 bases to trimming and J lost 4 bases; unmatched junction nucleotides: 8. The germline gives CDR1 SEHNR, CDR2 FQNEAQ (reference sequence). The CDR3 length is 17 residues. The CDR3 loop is CASSSSSGGARYNEQFF. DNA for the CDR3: TGTGCCAGCAGCTCGTCTAGCGGGGGGGCGAGATACAATGAGCAGTTCTTC.

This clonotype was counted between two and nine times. The CDR3 reads CSPVGLAGGRETQYF. CDR3 nucleotide sequence: TGCAGCCCCGTGGGACTAGCGGGGGGGCGGGAGACCCAGTACTTC. The chain has TRBV29-1 and TRBJ2-5; 16 nucleotides match TRBD2. V dropped 8 bases and J dropped 5; count of bases not matched to a gene: 8. This CDR3 comprises 15 residues. Germline V gene sequence: CDR1 SQVTM, CDR2 ANQGSEA.